Shown below are 9 T cell receptor beta chains from a single sample sequenced in a study of T-cell reconstitution after alpha-beta-depleted transplantation in children. Preparation of the TCRbeta library was carried out with unique molecular identifiers. MiXCR, applied by TCRdb to the PCR reads, yields one record per CDR3 protein. Among around 400,000 distinct CDR3 sequences listed, 11% were seen once. The material was PBMCs from the stem cell graft donor, obtained from the stem cell graft. The receptor source for this set is a human donor who donated a stem cell graft to a child with acute myeloid leukemia.

This clonotype was recorded a few times. The rearrangement uses TRBV18 and TRBJ2-1, with 7 bases aligning to TRBD2. The trim removed 4 bases at V and 10 bases at J, leaving 7 bases unmatched. This CDR3 spans 13 amino acids. CDR1 and CDR2 from the germline V gene are KGHSH and LQKENI. Here the CDR3 DNA reads TGTGCCAGCTCACTTGACGCGGGGGACGAGCAGTTCTTC. This encodes CASSLDAGDEQFF. Based on the CDR3 plus reference TRBV18 and TRBJ2-1, the full variable domain is NAGVMQNPRHLVRRRGQEARLRCSPMKGHSHVYWYRQLPEEGLKFMVYLQKENIIDESGMPKERFSAEFPKEGPSILRIQQVVRGDSAAYFCASSLDAGDEQFFGPGTRLTVL.

This clonotype was counted ten times or more. V is TRBV12-3 or TRBV12-4 and J is TRBJ1-3; D might be TRBD1 (5 bases). The CDR3 totals 17 residues. Trimming pared 3 bases from V and 0 bases from J, leaving 15 bases between. Written as DNA, the CDR3 is TGTGCCAGCAGTTTCCCTCTTGGACAACACTCTGGAAACACCATATATTTT. It yields the protein CASSFPLGQHSGNTIYF.

The chain links TRBV29-1 to TRBJ1-4, with 8 bases identical to TRBD1. Germline trimming cut 7 bases from V and 7 bases from J; bases unmatched to any gene: 14. Germline V gives CDR1 SQVTM, CDR2 ANQGSEA. This CDR3 is built from 15 residues. CDR3 in amino acids: CSAEPLQGGSEKLFF. The CDR3 DNA reads TGCAGCGCCGAGCCCCTACAGGGGGGGAGTGAAAAACTGTTTTTT.

This clonotype has at least ten counts. V and J are TRBV15 and TRBJ2-7; D is ambiguous. CDR3 size: 13 residues. Germline V lookup: CDR1 LNHNV, CDR2 YYDKDF (reference sequence). V gave up 4 bases and J gave up 2 bases, with 9 bases separating them. The CDR3 region has the DNA TGTGCCACCAGCAACGGTCTCACCTACGAGCAGTACGTC. Residues: CATSNGLTYEQYV.

In its sample, this clonotype was seen many times. This CDR3 is CASSFRNVLTF. CDR3 DNA: TGTGCCAGCAGCTTTAGAAACGTCCTGACTTTC. J is TRBJ2-6 and V is TRBV7-2; D uncertain. Germline CDR1 is SGHTA and CDR2 is FQGNSA. V lost 3 bases and J 10 bases, leaving 4 bases between the germline ends. This CDR3 has 11 residues.

The rearrangement links TRBV11-1 to TRBJ2-1; 11 bases map to TRBD1. The CDR3 has 15 amino acids. Germline V gene sequence: CDR1 SGHAT, CDR2 FQDESV (reference sequence). V trimming: 3 bases; J trimming: 3 bases; junction bases outside the gene matches: 1. Here the CDR3 reads CASSLDRGLYNEQFF. DNA of the CDR3: TGTGCCAGCAGCTTGGACAGGGGGCTCTACAATGAGCAGTTCTTC.

This clonotype was seen repeatedly, ten times or more. The V gene is TRBV28, the J gene TRBJ2-3, with D maybe TRBD1 (5 bases). The CDR3 has 12 residues. Germline loops: CDR1 MDHEN, CDR2 SYDVKM. Trimming took 7 bases from V and 3 from J, leaving 8 bases between them. The CDR3 sequence is CASTKGTDTQYF. Written as DNA, the CDR3 is TGTGCCAGCACCAAGGGGACAGATACGCAGTATTTT.

The table lists this clonotype with many counts. The chain recombines TRBV15 with TRBJ1-5, with TRBD1 matching over 11 bases. CDR3 length: 15 residues. Trimming cost V 4 bases and J 7 bases; bases outside gene matches: 6. Per the germline V gene, CDR1 is LNHNV and CDR2 is YYDKDF (reference sequence). CDR3 coding DNA: TGTGCCACCAGCATACCAGGGACAGGGGGGCAGCCCCAGCATTTT. Translating it yields CATSIPGTGGQPQHF.

V and J are TRBV5-1 and TRBJ2-2; 7 bases map to TRBD1. This CDR3 region has 16 residues. Germline V gene data show CDR1 as SGHRS and CDR2 as YFSETQ. Trimming at V came to 5 bases and at J to 6 bases, leaving 13 bases not matched to a gene. This CDR3 is CASRNPGTEGPGELFF. The DNA of the CDR3 is TGCGCCAGCAGGAATCCCGGGACAGAGGGTCCCGGGGAGCTGTTTTTT. Supplemented by reference TRBV5-1 and TRBJ2-2, the full variable domain reads KAGVTQTPRYLIKTRGQQVTLSCSPISGHRSVSWYQQTPGQGLQFLFEYFSETQRNKGNFPGRFSGRQFSNSRSEMNVSTLELGDSALYLCASRNPGTEGPGELFFGEGSRLTVL.